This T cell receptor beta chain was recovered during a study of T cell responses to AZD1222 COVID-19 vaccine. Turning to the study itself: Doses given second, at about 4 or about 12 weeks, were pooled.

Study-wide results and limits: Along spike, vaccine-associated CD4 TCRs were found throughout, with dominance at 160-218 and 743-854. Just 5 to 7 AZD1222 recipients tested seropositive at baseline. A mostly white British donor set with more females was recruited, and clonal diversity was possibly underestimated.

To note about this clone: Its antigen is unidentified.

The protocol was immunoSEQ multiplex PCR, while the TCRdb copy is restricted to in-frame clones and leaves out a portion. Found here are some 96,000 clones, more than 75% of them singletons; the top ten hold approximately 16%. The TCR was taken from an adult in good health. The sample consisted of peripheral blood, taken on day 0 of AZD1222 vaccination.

CDR3 bases: TGTGCCAGTACCGATCAAGAGACCCAGTACTTC. This codes for CASTDQETQYF. The rearrangement joins TRBV19 to TRBJ2-5; D gene unclear. V was pared by 7 bases and J by 2 bases, with 5 bases between. CDR1 is LNHDA, CDR2 SQIVND, per germline (reference sequence). This CDR3 has 11 amino acids.